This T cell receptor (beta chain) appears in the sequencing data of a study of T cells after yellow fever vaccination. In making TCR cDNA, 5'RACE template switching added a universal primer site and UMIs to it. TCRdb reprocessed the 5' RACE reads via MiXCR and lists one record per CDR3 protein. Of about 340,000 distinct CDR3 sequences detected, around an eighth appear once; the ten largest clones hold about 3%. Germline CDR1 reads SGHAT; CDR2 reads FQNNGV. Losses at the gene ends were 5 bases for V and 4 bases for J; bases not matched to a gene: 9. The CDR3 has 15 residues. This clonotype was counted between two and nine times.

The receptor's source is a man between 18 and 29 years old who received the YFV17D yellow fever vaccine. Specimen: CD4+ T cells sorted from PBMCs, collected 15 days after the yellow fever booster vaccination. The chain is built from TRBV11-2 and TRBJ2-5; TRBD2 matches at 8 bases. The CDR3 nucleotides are TGTGCCAGCAGCGGACTTCGGGAGGGGCGAGAGACCCAGTACTTC. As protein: CASSGLREGRETQYF.